This T cell receptor beta chain was observed in a study of T cells in localized non-small cell lung cancer. Regarding this clone: This sample includes further DNA sequences coding for the same CDR3.

TCRdb's copy holds only in-frame clones and misses some; the assay was immunoSEQ multiplex PCR. This sample has about 40,000 clones, with approximately 81% found just once. Germline V gene sequence: CDR1 KGHSH, CDR2 LQKENI. The V segment lost 3 bases and the J segment 7 bases; nucleotides outside the gene matches: 6. This CDR3 spans 15 amino acids. The chain uses TRBV18 and TRBJ1-4, with 9 bases identical to TRBD1. The clonotype comes from a male donor at least 60 years old with stage II lung adenocarcinoma. The sequencing used peripheral blood mononuclear cells, collected before any cancer treatment. The CDR3 DNA reads as TGTGCCAGCTCACCTCCGGGACAGGGAGGTGAAAAACTGTTTTTT. As protein: CASSPPGQGGEKLFF.